This TCR beta chain was profiled in a study of identical twins (dated by TCRdb to 2015 to 2016). About the study as a whole: To test whether fetal clonotypes persist, this study deep-sequenced TCR alpha and beta repertoires from monozygotic twins, from unrelated adults of various ages, and from cord blood. To rule out contamination, replicate twin experiments were performed at different times with different library preparation protocols. Points the paper makes about the study in general: Fewer insertions were carried by abundant cord blood beta clonotypes, a similar but weaker trend appeared in young adult naive repertoires, and no such trend appeared in memory repertoires. Because the same donors could not be followed over many years, the conclusions depended on cross-sectional statistical analysis. Out-of-frame TCR alpha sharing in monozygotic twins was systematically underestimated by recombination models, whereas sharing between unrelated individuals was in agreement with the recombination models. Zero-insertion analyses could be partly confounded by invariant T cells such as MAIT and iNKT, although diverse VJ usage argued against such confounding for most clonotypes. A weaker excess of twin sharing was found in beta out-of-frame sequences because the signal-to-noise ratio was lowered by fewer shared sequences. Compared with coincidental sharing between unrelated individuals, an excess of low generation-probability sequences was observed among out-of-frame TCR alpha sequences shared between twins.

This clonotype was detected ten times or more. Which antigen it targets is not known. No base quality values were provided; no much bigger clone lies one nucleotide off. Trimming takes 2 bases off V and 3 bases off J; junction bases not matched to a gene: 6. There are 17 amino acids in the CDR3, from cysteine to phenylalanine inclusive. The retained sequence is limited to the CDR3, 51 bases, with the frame set at the first base. CDR1 and CDR2, looked up from the germline V gene, are ENHRY and SYGVKD. All donors were healthy Caucasians. The twin cohort comprised three pairs of female monozygotic twins, all aged roughly 18 to 30 years. Peripheral blood mononuclear cells were used as the source from which RNA for TCR libraries was isolated. Library method: 5' RACE. Sequenced using an Illumina HiSeq 2000. Template switching introduced a universal primer binding site; the final cDNA contained a unique molecular identifier, enabling accurate counting of TCR cDNA molecules. First-strand cDNA for TCR alpha and beta chains was synthesized from specific primers in the conserved constant-segment region. Each cDNA library was double barcoded, with a SMART-Mk sample barcode plus Illumina barcodes, to control for contamination. TruSeq adapter sequences along with Illumina sample barcodes were introduced in two successive PCR steps. The Illumina HiSeq platform was used with custom primers to sequence TCR alpha and beta cDNA libraries. The published analysis was carried out like this. MiGEC processed the raw reads to extract unique molecular identifiers, while MiXCR was used to determine the CDR3 positions. Recombination models were inferred per individual with the repgenHMM and IGoR tools using an EM algorithm. Shared clonotype analysis was performed with the tcR package in R, normalizing sharing by the product of cloneset sizes. To study raw recombination without the effects of thymic and clonal selection, out-of-frame nonproductive sequences were analyzed. TCRdb reprocessing: public reads trimmed at Q25 with fastp, clones called with MiXCR, in-frame beta chains kept. One record per CDR3 amino acid sequence lists the most common genes and DNA. In this record, the V and J calls reflect TCRdb's handling and not the investigators' own analysis. A total of 600,000 to 850,000 distinct CDR3 sequences appear in this sample, around a sixth of them only once. The top ten constitute about 12% of the sample.

These records were also assigned to another study, of T cells expressing NK-cell markers. Per that second paper: In sorted CD3+CD56+NKG2C+, CD3+CD56+NKG2C- and CD3+CD56-NKG2C+ T-cell subsets from eight donors, TCR beta-chain repertoires were profiled. Of the eight sequenced donors, seven were found to be HCMV-seropositive and one was found to be HCMV-seronegative. In several experiments an anti-gammadeltaTCR antibody was added to restrict sorting to alphabetaTCR-expressing T cells. In six donors, the dominant CD3+CD56+NKG2C+ clonotypes ranked among the top 10 CD8+ clonotypes, making up roughly 1.0-8% of CD8+ T cells. Those dominant clonotypes were again the most abundant among CD3+CD56-NKG2C+ cells in a handful of donors, at roughly 25-60.1%. Whether the expanded NKG2C-expressing T cell clones were specific for HCMV antigens was left unclear. All eight donors whose samples were sequenced were randomly selected healthy volunteers, three of them men and five women. HCMV-specific IgG was detected in serum with a commercial ELISA kit to determine HCMV serostatus. For several donors, bulk peripheral blood T-cell repertoires were additionally sequenced from unsorted PBMC. Reads were demultiplexed and grouped by UMI with MIGEC, and clonotypes were assembled and quantified with MiTCR. To remove erroneous sequences, TCR cDNA sequences were retained only when supported by two or more reads. Downstream repertoire analysis used the tcR package, and clonotypes were matched across fractions by CDR3 nucleotide sequence plus V segment. Antigen specificity was annotated against VDJdb with VDJmatch, allowing one amino acid substitution in CDR3.

Sequenced sample: PBMCs. Recombination connected TRBV10-3 to TRBJ2-3; the central 12 bases match TRBD2. This sequence originates from a woman aged 18 to 35 in good health. The CDR3 loop reads CAISEDLAGGITDTQYF. The DNA reads as follows: TGTGCCATCAGTGAGGACCTAGCGGGAGGGATAACAGATACGCAGTATTTT.